The 19 T cell receptor beta chains below were found in one sample sequenced in a study of CD8 T cells in ankylosing spondylitis. MiXCR was run by TCRdb on the 5' RACE reads, yielding one entry per CDR3 protein. The table records 250,000 to 400,000 distinct CDR3 sequences, around a tenth of them present only once. The sequenced sample consisted of blood, either unsorted or a sorted T cell fraction (not recorded which). The source is a female donor with ankylosing spondylitis or in good health (not recorded which).

This clonotype appeared a few times. J is TRBJ1-5 and V is TRBV6-2 or TRBV6-3; 7 nucleotides align to TRBD1. Germline trimming cut 2 bases from V and 5 bases from J; bases unmatched to any gene: 6. Germline V gives CDR1 MNHEY, CDR2 SVGEGT. This CDR3 has 15 amino acids. DNA of the CDR3: TGTGCCAGCAGTTACCAAAGACAGGGACATCAGCCCCAGCATTTT. This translates into CASSYQRQGHQPQHF.

This clonotype came up once. V and J are TRBV24-1 and TRBJ1-2; possible D gene TRBD1, 5 bases. V gave up 5 bases and J gave up 6 bases, with 12 bases separating them. This CDR3 is built from 13 residues. Germline V CDR1 and CDR2: KGHDR, SFDVKD. The CDR3 sequence: CATSVAGQDGYTF. The CDR3 DNA is TGTGCCACCAGTGTGGCAGGGCAAGATGGCTACACCTTC.

This clonotype was picked up many times. V gene TRBV6-5 combines with J gene TRBJ1-1; tentative D call: TRBD1 (5 bases). V was trimmed by 0 bases and J by 8 bases, leaving 13 bases between them. Germline CDR1 reads MNHEY; CDR2 reads SVGAGI. This CDR3 has 14 amino acids. CDR3 nucleotide sequence: TGTGCCAGCAGTTACTCAGACAAAGGACAAGAAGCTTTCTTT. Translated: CASSYSDKGQEAFF.

This clonotype was found many times. The J gene is TRBJ2-1, the V gene TRBV9, with 7 bases lining up with TRBD2. The CDR3 sequence is 15 residues long. Germline CDR1 SGDLS, CDR2 YYNGEE. With 2 bases clipped from V and 4 bases from J, the junction kept 6 bases outside the gene matches. DNA for the CDR3: TGTGCCAGCAGCGTGGGGGGGTTGGGATACAATGAGCAGTTCTTC. This gives the protein CASSVGGLGYNEQFF.

This chain uses TRBV5-1 with TRBJ2-1, with 12 bases that match TRBD2. This CDR3 comprises 16 residues. V lost 0 bases and J lost 6; bases outside the gene matches: 4. The germline V gene encodes CDR1 SGHRS and CDR2 YFSETQ. The CDR3 nucleotides read TGCGCCAGCAGCTTGGGAGGACTAGCGGGATTCAATGAGCAGTTCTTC. Encoded protein: CASSLGGLAGFNEQFF.

This clonotype was seen at least ten times. The V gene is TRBV5-1, the J gene TRBJ1-4; D perhaps matches TRBD1 (6 bases). Germline values: CDR1 SGHRS, CDR2 YFSETQ. The CDR3 runs to 14 residues. Deletions cut 2 bases from V and 5 bases from J, with 10 bases between. CDR3 protein: CASSLGQKNEKLFF. Here the CDR3 DNA reads TGCGCCAGCAGCTTAGGACAGAAGAATGAAAAACTGTTTTTT.

The sample holds many counts of this clonotype. The genes are TRBV6-2 or TRBV6-3 and TRBJ2-1; 9 bases align to TRBD1. CDR3 size: 15 residues. Germline V gene sequence: CDR1 MNHEY, CDR2 SVGEGT. The V segment lost 7 bases and the J segment 6 bases; nucleotides outside the gene matches: 10. This chain's CDR3 is CASMKEQGAVNEQFF. The CDR3 coding sequence is TGTGCCAGCATGAAAGAACAGGGGGCGGTCAATGAGCAGTTCTTC.

This clonotype was seen many times. The rearrangement joins TRBV6-4 to TRBJ2-1; TRBD2 matches at 8 bases. CDR3 length: 15 amino acids. In germline, CDR1 is MRHNA, CDR2 SNTAGT. The V gene end was trimmed by 0 bases and the J gene end by 5 bases; junction bases not matched to a gene: 3. CDR3 amino acids: CASSDSRGGDNEQFF. CDR3 sequence (DNA): TGTGCCAGCAGTGACTCCCGGGGGGGGGACAATGAGCAGTTCTTC.

This clonotype has a count of ten or more. The rearrangement joins TRBV5-1 to TRBJ2-7; the match to TRBD1 covers 8 bases. Germline V gives CDR1 SGHRS, CDR2 YFSETQ. The V segment lost 4 bases and the J segment 7 bases; nucleotides outside the gene matches: 10. This CDR3 has 14 amino acids. The CDR3 coding sequence is TGCGCCAGCAGCCCGGACAGGGACCCTTTGGAGCAGTACTTC. Translation: CASSPDRDPLEQYF.

The V gene is TRBV15, the J gene TRBJ1-1; 10 nucleotides agree with TRBD1. Germline V lookup: CDR1 LNHNV, CDR2 YYDKDF (reference sequence). V shed 5 bases and J 5 bases; nucleotides not matched to a gene: 14. The CDR3 runs to 17 residues. The CDR3 DNA reads TGTGCCACCAGCTCCCGGGACAGGGGAAAGGAAGGGACTGAAGCTTTCTTT. It yields the protein CATSSRDRGKEGTEAFF.

Note on this clonotype: This could be a read error, since a much larger clone is one nucleotide away. This sequence joins TRBV5-1 and TRBJ2-7; D is perhaps TRBD2 (5 bases). Germline CDR1 reads SGHRS; CDR2 reads YFSETQ. The CDR3 contains 13 residues. V gave up 4 bases and J gave up 2 bases, with 10 bases separating them. CDR3 loop: CASSIGNTYEQYF. The CDR3 DNA sequence: TGCGCCAGCAGCATCGGGAATACCTACGAGCAGTACTTC.

This clonotype was detected only a few times. The rearrangement links TRBV28 to TRBJ2-7; D may match TRBD1 or TRBD2 (5 bases each). Germline V CDR1 and CDR2: MDHEN, SYDVKM. Between the trimmed V and J ends, which lost 7 bases and 1 base, there was a span of 20 bases. This CDR3 region has 16 residues. The CDR3 nucleotides are TGTGCCAGCATCCTCTCGAGAGGGGAGAGTTCCTACGAGCAGTACTTC. Protein sequence: CASILSRGESSYEQYF.

The CDR3 reads CASSLSGQGPSGANVLTF. The CDR3 DNA reads as TGCGCCAGCAGCTTGAGTGGACAGGGCCCCTCTGGGGCCAACGTCCTGACTTTC. This rearrangement joins TRBV5-1 to TRBJ2-6, with 8 bases aligning to TRBD1. This CDR3 is 18 amino acids long. From germline, CDR1 is SGHRS and CDR2 YFSETQ. V trimming: 1 base; J trimming: 0 bases; junction bases outside the gene matches: 6.

This clonotype was recorded at least ten times. V and J are TRBV7-2 and TRBJ1-1; tentative D call: TRBD1 (5 bases). Germline CDR1 reads SGHTA; CDR2 reads FQGNSA. Trimming stripped 4 bases from V and 0 bases from J, with 9 bases between. The CDR3 loop spans 14 amino acids. The CDR3 region has the DNA TGTGCCAGCAGCTCGGGGGGGGTGAACACTGAAGCTTTCTTT. Its protein is CASSSGGVNTEAFF.

In its sample, this clonotype was seen many times. This sequence joins TRBV7-9 and TRBJ2-1; D unresolved. V was clipped by 5 bases and J by 8 bases, with 10 bases between them. This CDR3 is built from 12 residues. Looked up from germline, CDR1 is SEHNR and CDR2 is FQNEAQ (reference sequence). The chain's CDR3 is CASSLTVDEQFF. CDR3 nucleotide sequence: TGTGCCAGCAGCCTTACTGTGGATGAGCAGTTCTTC. The full variable domain, rest sourced from reference TRBV7-9 and TRBJ2-1, is DTGVSQNPRHKITKRGQNVTFRCDPISEHNRLYWYRQTLGQGPEFLTYFQNEAQLEKSRLLSDRFSAERPKGSFSTLEIQRTEQGDSAMYLCASSLTVDEQFFGPGTRLTVL.

Concerning this clonotype itself: Germline and junction disagree at one end, which may indicate a read error. The chain combines TRBV20-1 with TRBJ1-4, with D tentatively TRBD1 (5 bases). This CDR3 spans 16 amino acids. The germline CDR1 and CDR2 sequences are DFQATT and SNEGSKA (reference sequence). This CDR3 reads CCARDLLGGDNEKLFF. The CDR3 region has the DNA TGCTGTGCTAGAGATTTGCTGGGGGGAGATAATGAAAAACTGTTTTTT.

This clonotype occurred many times. This rearrangement joins TRBV20-1 to TRBJ2-1; TRBD2 matches at 8 bases. The germline gives CDR1 DFQATT, CDR2 SNEGSKA (reference sequence). The J segment lost 1 base and the V segment lost 1 base, leaving 3 bases of the junction unmatched. There are 15 residues in the CDR3. In DNA, the CDR3 is TGCAGTGCTAGAGGAGCGGGAGCGTCCTACAATGAGCAGTTCTTC. Protein product: CSARGAGASYNEQFF.

This clonotype was picked up many times. This chain joins TRBV7-6 and TRBJ1-6, with 9 bases aligning to TRBD1. The germline V gene has CDR1 SGHVS and CDR2 FNYEAQ. CDR3 size: 18 residues. V trimming: 1 base; J trimming: 7 bases; junction bases outside the gene matches: 11. The CDR3 bases are TGTGCCAGCAGCTTAGAGGGGGGACAGGGCAGCGGAAATTCACCCCTCCACTTT. As protein: CASSLEGGQGSGNSPLHF.

In the case of this clonotype: Possible read error: a much larger clone is one base away. The CDR3 protein is CASSQDDRQNYGSTF. The CDR3, as DNA: TGCGCCAGCAGCCAAGATGATAGACAGAACTATGGCTCCACCTTC. The V and J genes are TRBV4-3 and TRBJ1-2, with D tentatively TRBD1 (5 bases). Germline V gene lookup returns CDR1 LGHNA and CDR2 YSLEER. The CDR3 sequence is 15 residues long.